This TCR beta chain was recovered during a study of early T cells in non-severe SARS-CoV-2 infection. Study-level background: Chains from this unsorted whole-blood bulk RNA could not be paired. Study-wide findings and caveats: In VDJdb matching, anti-spike CD8 responses were favored while private and CD4 specificities went missing.

Via MiXCR, TCRdb re-called the 5' RACE reads, giving one row per CDR3 protein. Among more than 60,000 distinct CDR3 sequences listed, 9.5% to 15% were seen once. This clonotype appeared a few times. The antigen is undetermined. J gave up 9 bases and V 4 bases, and 10 bases lay outside the gene matches. This CDR3 comprises 16 residues. Germline assignment: CDR1 SGHNT and CDR2 YYREEE (reference sequence). The sequence was collected from an adult who was a healthcare worker with PCR-confirmed SARS-CoV-2 infection or an uninfected control (not recorded which). The chain couples TRBV5-4 to TRBJ2-1; 13 nucleotides line up with TRBD2. The sample in question was whole blood, obtained at baseline. The CDR3 sequence is CASSRITSGGAGEQFF. The CDR3 nucleotides are TGTGCCAGCAGCAGAATTACTAGCGGGGGGGCAGGTGAGCAGTTCTTC.